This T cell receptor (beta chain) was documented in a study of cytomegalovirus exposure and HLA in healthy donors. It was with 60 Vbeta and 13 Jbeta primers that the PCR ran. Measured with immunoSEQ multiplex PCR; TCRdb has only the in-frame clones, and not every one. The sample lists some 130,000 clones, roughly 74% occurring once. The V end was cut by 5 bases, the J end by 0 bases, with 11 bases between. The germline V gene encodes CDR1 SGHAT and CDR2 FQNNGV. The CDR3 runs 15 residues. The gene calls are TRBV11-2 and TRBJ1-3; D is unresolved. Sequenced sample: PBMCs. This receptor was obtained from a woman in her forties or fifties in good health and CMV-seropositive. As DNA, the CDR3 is TGTGCCAGCAGCCCGATAGCCGGCTCTGGAAACACCATATATTTT. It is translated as CASSPIAGSGNTIYF.